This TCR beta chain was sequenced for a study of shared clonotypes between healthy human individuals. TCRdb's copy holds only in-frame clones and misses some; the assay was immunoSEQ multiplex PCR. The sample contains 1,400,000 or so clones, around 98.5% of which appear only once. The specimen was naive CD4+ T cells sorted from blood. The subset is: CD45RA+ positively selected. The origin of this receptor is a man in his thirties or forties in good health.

The CDR3 nucleotides read TGCGCCAGCAGCCCACTAGCGGGAGGTGCCACAGATACGCAGTATTTT. Residues: CASSPLAGGATDTQYF. The chain combines TRBV5-1 with TRBJ2-3, with TRBD2 identical over 12 bases. The CDR3 totals 16 residues. With V trimmed by 4 bases and J by 2 bases, 5 bases remained unmatched. The germline gives CDR1 SGHRS, CDR2 YFSETQ.